These 22 T cell receptor beta chains originate from one sample sequenced in a study of T cell changes during pregnancy in multiple sclerosis. TCRdb's table, derived via immunoSEQ multiplex PCR, lists solely in-frame clones and lacks some. The table includes 65,000 to 95,000 clones, about 93% detected once. The material sequenced was peripheral blood, taken after pregnancy. These receptors came from a female donor in good health, enrolled as a control in a pregnancy study.

The chain joins TRBV4-2 to TRBJ1-4, with 8 bases aligning to TRBD1. This CDR3 is built from 14 residues. The trim removed 4 bases at V and 8 bases at J, leaving 6 bases unmatched. Germline V lookup: CDR1 LGHNA, CDR2 YNFKEQ. The CDR3 DNA reads TGTGCCAGCAGCCTAGCAGGGGGCGACGAAAAACTGTTTTTT. Amino acids: CASSLAGGDEKLFF.

The rearrangement links TRBV5-4 to TRBJ2-7; TRBD1 agrees at 7 bases. CDR3 length: 14 amino acids. Germline CDR1 reads SGHNT; CDR2 reads YYREEE (reference sequence). V lost 0 bases to trimming and J lost 2 bases; unmatched junction nucleotides: 2. In DNA, the CDR3 is TGTGCCAGCAGCTTGGGGACAGGAACCTACGAGCAGTACTTC. Translation: CASSLGTGTYEQYF. The variable domain in full, with the rest retrieved from reference TRBV5-4 and TRBJ2-7, is ETGVTQSPTHLIKTRGQQVTLRCSSQSGHNTVSWYQQALGQGPQFIFQYYREEENGRGNFPPRFSGLQFPNYSSELNVNALELDDSALYLCASSLGTGTYEQYFGPGTRLTVT.

This chain connects TRBV5-1 to TRBJ2-1, with 7 bases identical to TRBD2. V trimming: 3 bases; J trimming: 8 bases; junction bases outside the gene matches: 11. Germline V gene data show CDR1 as SGHRS and CDR2 as YFSETQ. This CDR3 contains 15 residues. Here the CDR3 DNA reads TGCGCCAGCAGCTCAGCGGGGAGTACATACGATGAGCAGTTCTTC. This gives the protein CASSSAGSTYDEQFF.

This chain uses TRBV19 with TRBJ2-4, with 11 bases matching TRBD1. The germline CDR1 and CDR2 sequences are LNHDA and SQIVND (reference sequence). The V and J ends lost 4 bases and 1 base, in that order; junction bases with no gene match: 12. The CDR3 consists of 19 residues. CDR3 coding DNA: TGTGCCAGTAGTAACAAAGGACAGGGGGCGGTTGTGGCCAAAAACATTCAGTACTTC. Encoded protein: CASSNKGQGAVVAKNIQYF.

The rearrangement joins TRBV7-8 to TRBJ2-5, with TRBD1 as a possible D gene (6 bases). This CDR3 comprises 13 residues. The germline V gene has CDR1 SGHVS and CDR2 FQNEAQ. Trimming removed 5 bases at V and 4 bases at J, with 11 bases between. CDR3 region: CASSEQGGETQYF. The CDR3 DNA reads TGTGCCAGCAGCGAACAGGGCGGAGAGACCCAGTACTTC. Variable domain in full (rest from reference TRBV7-8 and TRBJ2-5): GAGVSQSPRYKVAKRGQDVALRCDPISGHVSLFWYQQALGQGPEFLTYFQNEAQLDKSGLPSDRFFAERPEGSVSTLKIQRTQQEDSAVYLCASSEQGGETQYFGPGTRLLVL.

The rearrangement links TRBV6-5 to TRBJ2-5; a weak D match, TRBD2 (7 bases). V was pared by 4 bases and J by 0 bases, with 15 bases between. This CDR3 contains 16 residues. The germline gives CDR1 MNHEY, CDR2 SVGAGI. CDR3 bases: TGTGCCAGCAGTTGGGGGCCACGGGGGGACCAAGAGACCCAGTACTTC. Translation: CASSWGPRGDQETQYF.

This chain uses TRBV6-6 with TRBJ1-3; D is unclear. Trimming removed 5 bases at V and 7 bases at J, with 18 bases between. Germline loops: CDR1 MNHNY, CDR2 SVGAGI (reference sequence). The CDR3 extends over 15 amino acids. CDR3 region: CASSARTGRRNTIYF. For the CDR3, the DNA is TGTGCCAGCAGTGCTCGGACGGGCCGGAGGAACACCATATATTTT.

The chain has TRBV7-8 and TRBJ2-5; tentatively, D is TRBD2 (6 bases). The CDR3 runs 17 residues. Germline V gives CDR1 SGHVS, CDR2 FQNEAQ. V was pared by 1 base and J by 5 bases, with 20 bases between. The DNA for the CDR3 is TGTGCCAGCAGCTTAGGACCTTTAGGCACTAGCTTGGAGACCCAGTACTTC. Protein sequence: CASSLGPLGTSLETQYF.

V is TRBV18 and J is TRBJ2-7, with TRBD2 as a possible D gene (5 bases). The CDR3 is made up of 15 amino acids. The V and J ends lost 2 bases and 2 bases respectively, with 13 bases between them. Germline CDR1 KGHSH, CDR2 LQKENI. The CDR3 sequence is CASSPGGSPTYEQYF. Here the CDR3 DNA reads TGTGCCAGCTCACCAGGAGGTTCCCCCACCTACGAGCAGTACTTC.

The chain joins TRBV6-1 to TRBJ2-1; 10 bases are a match to TRBD1. Germline V gene data show CDR1 as MNHNS and CDR2 as SASEGT. After removal of 7 bases from V and 7 bases from J, the junction contained 7 bases not matched to a gene. The CDR3 runs to 14 residues. The CDR3 sequence: CASTKGQGGNEQFF. CDR3 nucleotide sequence: TGTGCCAGCACCAAAGGACAGGGGGGGAATGAGCAGTTCTTC.

The genes are TRBV30 and TRBJ1-5; D unclear. Trimming stripped 1 base from V and 1 base from J, with 5 bases between. The V gene's germline CDR1 is GTSNPN and CDR2 SVGIG (reference sequence). This CDR3 is built from 13 residues. CDR3 region: CAWSGQSNQPQHF. The CDR3, as DNA: TGTGCCTGGAGTGGCCAGAGCAATCAGCCCCAGCATTTT. The full variable domain, with the rest looked up from reference TRBV30 and TRBJ1-5, is SQTIHQWPATLVQPVGSPLSLECTVEGTSNPNLYWYRQAAGRGLQLLFYSVGIGQISSEVPQNLSASRPQDRQFILSSKKLLLSDSGFYLCAWSGQSNQPQHFGDGTRLSIL.

The V call is TRBV6-4, the J call TRBJ1-2; 7 nucleotides align to TRBD1. Germline V CDR1 and CDR2: MRHNA, SNTAGT. Germline trimming cut 7 bases from V and 9 bases from J; bases unmatched to any gene: 5. The CDR3 has 11 residues. The CDR3, as DNA: TGTGCCAGCATCTCACAGGGGAGCTACACCTTC. It yields the protein CASISQGSYTF.

The chain has TRBV7-8 and TRBJ1-1; 10 bases map to TRBD1. With 5 bases clipped from V and 6 bases from J, the junction kept 3 bases outside the gene matches. Per the germline V gene, CDR1 is SGHVS and CDR2 is FQNEAQ. This CDR3 has 13 residues. The CDR3 loop is CASSLDRGPEAFF. In nucleotides, the CDR3 is TGTGCCAGCAGCCTAGACAGGGGGCCTGAAGCTTTCTTT.

The gene calls are TRBV5-1 and TRBJ1-3; 7 bases align to TRBD1. The CDR3 is 16 amino acids. The germline gives CDR1 SGHRS, CDR2 YFSETQ. With V trimmed by 0 bases and J by 4 bases, 7 bases remained unmatched. CDR3 bases: TGCGCCAGCAGCTTGGGACGACAGGGAACAGGAAACACCATATATTTT. It encodes CASSLGRQGTGNTIYF. Full variable domain (rest looked up from reference TRBV5-1 and TRBJ1-3): KAGVTQTPRYLIKTRGQQVTLSCSPISGHRSVSWYQQTPGQGLQFLFEYFSETQRNKGNFPGRFSGRQFSNSRSEMNVSTLELGDSALYLCASSLGRQGTGNTIYFGEGSWLTVV.

The genes are TRBV28 and TRBJ1-2, with TRBD1 matching 7 bases. Germline V gene sequence: CDR1 MDHEN, CDR2 SYDVKM. CDR3 length equals 15 residues. Unmatched junction bases numbered 8, after V lost 7 bases and J lost 0 bases. In nucleotides, the CDR3 is TGTGCCAGCAACGTGCAGGGGGAGGCTAACTATGGCTACACCTTC. Its translation: CASNVQGEANYGYTF.

This clone was seen a handful of times. The chain employs TRBV6-1 and TRBJ1-5; 7 nucleotides agree with TRBD1. After removal of 7 bases from V and 1 base from J, the junction contained 4 bases not matched to a gene. Germline values: CDR1 MNHNS, CDR2 SASEGT. There are 14 residues in the CDR3. CDR3 sequence reads: CASNPTGSNQPQHF. The CDR3 nucleotides read TGTGCCAGCAACCCGACAGGGAGCAATCAGCCCCAGCATTTT.

The J gene is TRBJ2-4, the V gene TRBV19; the match to TRBD1 covers 8 bases. Germline V lookup: CDR1 LNHDA, CDR2 SQIVND (reference sequence). This CDR3 is built from 13 residues. Trimming cost V 11 bases and J 9 bases; bases outside gene matches: 12. CDR3 loop: CAFYRDRSPIQYF. DNA for the CDR3: TGTGCCTTTTACCGGGACAGGTCCCCCATTCAGTACTTC.

J is TRBJ2-5 and V is TRBV14; D perhaps matches TRBD2 (6 bases). The CDR3 is 17 amino acids. V lost 3 bases, J lost 2 bases, and 19 bases lay in between. The germline CDR1 and CDR2 sequences are SGHDN and FVKESK. The CDR3 protein is CASSHWGGSGLQETQYF. CDR3 bases: TGTGCCAGCAGCCACTGGGGCGGGTCCGGACTACAAGAGACCCAGTACTTC.

The chain is built from TRBV7-9 and TRBJ1-2, with 7 bases identical to TRBD1. This CDR3 has 15 residues. The germline V gene has CDR1 SEHNR and CDR2 FQNEAQ (reference sequence). V lost 1 base to trimming and J lost 5 bases; unmatched junction nucleotides: 7. CDR3 protein: CASSLGRGTEYGYTF. In nucleotides, the CDR3 is TGTGCCAGCAGCTTAGGCAGGGGGACAGAGTATGGCTACACCTTC.

The V call is TRBV10-3, the J call TRBJ1-5; 11 positions match TRBD1. The CDR3 is 17 residues long. Germline V gene data show CDR1 as ENHRY and CDR2 as SYGVKD. Trimming cost V 0 bases and J 6 bases; bases outside gene matches: 7. This CDR3 reads CAISESIGTGGSQPQHF. CDR3 coding DNA: TGTGCCATCAGTGAGTCGATTGGGACAGGGGGAAGTCAGCCCCAGCATTTT.

The J gene is TRBJ2-1, the V gene TRBV6-5; 14 bases match TRBD2. V was pared by 0 bases and J by 5 bases, with 0 bases of the junction left unmatched. The CDR3 runs 16 residues. The germline V gene encodes CDR1 MNHEY and CDR2 SVGAGI. The CDR3 sequence: CASSYSGLAGDNEQFF. The CDR3 bases are TGTGCCAGCAGTTACTCGGGACTAGCGGGGGACAATGAGCAGTTCTTC.

With regard to this clone: Other DNA sequences in the same sample also yield this CDR3. The chain uses TRBV5-1 and TRBJ1-1; D may be TRBD1 (6 bases). V lost 3 bases to trimming and J lost 1 base, with 7 bases between them. The CDR3 spans 13 residues. The germline CDR1 and CDR2 sequences are SGHRS and YFSETQ. In nucleotides, the CDR3 is TGCGCCAGCAGCTCGGGACAGAACACTGAAGCTTTCTTT. Translating it yields CASSSGQNTEAFF.